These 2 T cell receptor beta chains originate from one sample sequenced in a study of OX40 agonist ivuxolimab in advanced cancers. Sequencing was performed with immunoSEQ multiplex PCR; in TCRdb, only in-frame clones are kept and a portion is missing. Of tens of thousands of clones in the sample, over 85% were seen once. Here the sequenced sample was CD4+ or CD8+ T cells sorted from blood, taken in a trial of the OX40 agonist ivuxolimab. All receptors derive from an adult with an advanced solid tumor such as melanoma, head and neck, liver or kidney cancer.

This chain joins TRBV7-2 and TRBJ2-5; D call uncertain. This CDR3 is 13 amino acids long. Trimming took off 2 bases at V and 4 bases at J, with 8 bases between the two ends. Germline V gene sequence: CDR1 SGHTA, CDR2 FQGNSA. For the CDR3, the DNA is TGTGCCAGCAGCTTAACGTTGGGAGAGACCCAGTACTTC. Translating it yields CASSLTLGETQYF.

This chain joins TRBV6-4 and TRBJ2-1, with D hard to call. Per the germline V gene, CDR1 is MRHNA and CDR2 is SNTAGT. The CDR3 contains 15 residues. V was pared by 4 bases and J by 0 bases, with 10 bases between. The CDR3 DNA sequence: TGTGCCAGCAGTGTTGGGCGGAGCTCCTACAATGAGCAGTTCTTC. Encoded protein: CASSVGRSSYNEQFF.